Below are 20 T cell receptor beta chains sequenced from a single sample in a study of blood T cell repertoires in COVID-19. Clones were read by immunoSEQ multiplex PCR, and TCRdb kept only the in-frame ones, dropping some. There are 150,000 to 200,000 clones in the sample; approximately 81% occur only once, and 13% to 15% lies in the top ten. Sequences were obtained from peripheral blood. These receptors originate from a woman aged 70-85 years with COVID-19, enrolled during active disease.

This rearrangement joins TRBV6-5 to TRBJ1-2; the D gene is possibly TRBD1 (6 bases). Trimming took off 5 bases at V and 8 bases at J, with 18 bases between the two ends. The CDR3 covers 14 residues. CDR1 MNHEY and CDR2 SVGAGI come from the germline V gene. CDR3 sequence (DNA): TGTGCCAGCAGTCCCATTCCTACAGGGAAGGGCTACACCTTC. Amino acids: CASSPIPTGKGYTF.

The V gene is TRBV28, the J gene TRBJ1-6, with 7 nucleotides matching TRBD1. In germline, CDR1 is MDHEN, CDR2 SYDVKM. V lost 5 bases to trimming and J lost 0 bases; unmatched junction nucleotides: 7. The CDR3 extends over 17 amino acids. The CDR3 sequence is CASSAYRGLSYNSPLHF. The CDR3 nucleotides read TGTGCCAGCAGTGCGTACAGGGGACTCTCCTATAATTCACCCCTCCACTTT.

This clone was seen only a few times. This chain uses TRBV19 with TRBJ2-7; maybe TRBD1 (6 bases). Per the germline V gene, CDR1 is LNHDA and CDR2 is SQIVND (reference sequence). The CDR3 is 11 residues long. Trimming took 2 bases from V and 9 from J, leaving 8 bases between them. The CDR3 bases are TGTGCCAGTAGTATAAGAGGGGGGCAGTACGTC. Translating gives CASSIRGGQYV.

The rearrangement links TRBV28 to TRBJ1-4, with D possibly matching TRBD1 (5 bases). Germline V gene sequence: CDR1 MDHEN, CDR2 SYDVKM. This CDR3 has 15 amino acids. V was shortened by 4 bases and J by 8 bases, with 17 bases between the two germline ends. The CDR3 here is CASSSPLGEGEKLFF. The CDR3, as DNA: TGTGCCAGCAGTTCGCCCTTGGGGGAGGGCGAAAAACTGTTTTTT.

This clone occurred many times. V is TRBV28 and J is TRBJ1-2; 10 bases map to TRBD1. CDR3 length: 15 amino acids. Germline V gene data show CDR1 as MDHEN and CDR2 as SYDVKM. The V segment lost 4 bases and the J segment 4 bases; nucleotides outside the gene matches: 6. The DNA of the CDR3 is TGTGCCAGCAGTTATACGGGACAGGGGACCTATGGCTACACCTTC. It yields the protein CASSYTGQGTYGYTF.

J is TRBJ2-1 and V is TRBV19; D unresolved. Germline V gene data show CDR1 as LNHDA and CDR2 as SQIVND (reference sequence). Deletions cut 5 bases from V and 6 bases from J, with 8 bases between. CDR3 length: 12 amino acids. DNA of the CDR3: TGTGCCAGTAGTTTCCCCAGCAATGAGCAGTTCTTC. Translation gives CASSFPSNEQFF.

The chain joins TRBV3-1 (or the pseudogene TRBV3-2) to TRBJ2-5; D is possibly TRBD2 (6 bases). CDR3 size: 14 residues. Between the trimmed V and J ends, which lost 6 bases and 4 bases, there was a span of 15 bases. The germline V gene encodes CDR1 LGHDT and CDR2 YNNKEL (reference sequence). CDR3 DNA: TGTGCCAGCAGTCGGAGGAGGGCCGGAGAGACCCAGTACTTC. Translation: CASSRRRAGETQYF.

CDR3 DNA: TGTGCCACCAGCAGGGCCGACAGGAACACTGAAGCTTTCTTT. It encodes CATSRADRNTEAFF. The chain is built from TRBV15 and TRBJ1-1; tentatively, D is TRBD1 (5 bases). The germline V gene encodes CDR1 LNHNV and CDR2 YYDKDF (reference sequence). The CDR3 is 14 residues long. V lost 3 bases to trimming and J lost 1 base, with 9 bases between them.

This chain joins TRBV11-3 and TRBJ2-7; 8 bases are a match to TRBD1. This CDR3 spans 12 amino acids. V was clipped by 5 bases and J by 5 bases; unmatched bases: 2. Germline loops: CDR1 SGHNT, CDR2 YENEEA. CDR3 sequence reads: CASSTTGDEQYF. DNA of the CDR3: TGTGCCAGCAGCACGACAGGGGACGAGCAGTACTTC.

The chain combines TRBV29-1 with TRBJ1-2, with no clear D. The CDR3 contains 11 residues. Germline-derived CDR1 and CDR2 are SQVTM and ANQGSEA. Between the trimmed V and J ends, which lost 4 bases and 2 bases, there was a span of 5 bases. The CDR3 sequence is CSVVVNYGYTF. The CDR3 DNA is TGCAGCGTTGTAGTGAACTATGGCTACACCTTC.

The chain links TRBV5-1 to TRBJ1-2; TRBD1 might be the D (5 bases). The CDR3 spans 14 residues. Germline V gene sequence: CDR1 SGHRS, CDR2 YFSETQ. V lost 4 bases and J 3 bases, leaving 13 bases between the germline ends. CDR3 sequence (DNA): TGCGCCAGCAGCGACGTGGGAGGGGACTATGGCTACACCTTC. This sequence encodes CASSDVGGDYGYTF.

V usage is TRBV28 and J usage is TRBJ1-5, with 9 bases that match TRBD1. The CDR3 runs to 14 residues. Germline V gene sequence: CDR1 MDHEN, CDR2 SYDVKM. V was pared by 5 bases and J by 4 bases, with 3 bases of the junction left unmatched. The CDR3 DNA follows: TGTGCCAGCAGTCGGGACAGGGCAAATCAGCCCCAGCATTTT. Its protein product is CASSRDRANQPQHF.

This clone was seen just once. The gene calls are TRBV29-1 and TRBJ2-3, with D possibly TRBD2 on 6 matching bases. V lost 6 bases to trimming and J lost 0 bases, with 13 bases between them. The CDR3 spans 14 residues. Per the germline V gene, CDR1 is SQVTM and CDR2 is ANQGSEA. The CDR3 region has the DNA TGCAGCGTGCTCCGGGACTTTAGCACAGATACGCAGTATTTT. It yields the protein CSVLRDFSTDTQYF.

This chain uses TRBV24-1 with TRBJ2-5, with D perhaps matching TRBD2 (6 bases). V was trimmed by 9 bases and J by 5 bases, leaving 18 bases between them. Germline V gene data show CDR1 as KGHDR and CDR2 as SFDVKD. The CDR3 covers 14 residues. Here the CDR3 reads CATAEGPLRETQYF. The CDR3 nucleotides read TGTGCCACCGCGGAGGGGCCCCTCAGGGAGACCCAGTACTTC.

This sequence joins TRBV20-1 and TRBJ2-7, with D maybe TRBD2 (5 bases). The germline gives CDR1 DFQATT, CDR2 SNEGSKA (reference sequence). The CDR3 sequence is 15 residues long. Trimming took off 3 bases at V and 1 base at J, with 16 bases between the two ends. The CDR3 loop reads CSASAGGLVSYEQYF. In nucleotides, the CDR3 is TGCAGTGCTAGTGCGGGCGGGCTAGTTTCCTACGAGCAGTACTTC.

The chain combines TRBV5-6 with TRBJ1-1; D call uncertain. The CDR3 loop spans 13 amino acids. Germline V gives CDR1 SGHDT, CDR2 YYEEEE. V lost 2 bases, J lost 5 bases, and 10 bases lay in between. CDR3 sequence reads: CASSLSSRTEAFF. CDR3 DNA: TGTGCCAGCAGCTTATCGTCACGGACTGAAGCTTTCTTT.

V gene TRBV7-6 combines with J gene TRBJ2-2, with a tentative D call TRBD2 (6 bases). Trimming pared 0 bases from V and 0 bases from J, leaving 14 bases between. Looked up from germline, CDR1 is SGHVS and CDR2 is FNYEAQ. There are 18 residues in the CDR3. The DNA for the CDR3 is TGTGCCAGCAGCTTAGCGGTACTAGCCGGGGCGAACACCGGGGAGCTGTTTTTT. Translated, it gives CASSLAVLAGANTGELFF.

The J gene is TRBJ2-3, the V gene TRBV5-1; the match to TRBD1 covers 8 bases. This CDR3 has 15 residues. The germline V gene has CDR1 SGHRS and CDR2 YFSETQ. J lost 3 bases, V lost 4 bases, and 7 bases had no gene match. This CDR3 is CASSPGQGRTDTQYF. CDR3 DNA: TGCGCCAGCAGCCCAGGACAGGGAAGGACAGATACGCAGTATTTT. Looking up the rest from reference TRBV5-1 and TRBJ2-3 gives the full variable domain: KAGVTQTPRYLIKTRGQQVTLSCSPISGHRSVSWYQQTPGQGLQFLFEYFSETQRNKGNFPGRFSGRQFSNSRSEMNVSTLELGDSALYLCASSPGQGRTDTQYFGPGTRLTVL.

The genes are TRBV25-1 and TRBJ2-2, with D possibly TRBD2 on 5 matching bases. The V end lost 5 bases, the J end lost 4 bases, and 11 bases lay between the germline ends. Germline-derived CDR1 and CDR2 are MGHDK and SYGVNS. CDR3 length: 14 amino acids. This CDR3 reads CASSMSLATGELFF. The CDR3 bases are TGTGCCAGCAGTATGAGTCTAGCCACCGGGGAGCTGTTTTTT.

The genes are TRBV6-5 and TRBJ1-6; D unclear. Germline V gene lookup returns CDR1 MNHEY and CDR2 SVGAGI. CDR3 length: 15 amino acids. Trimming left V 7 bases short and J 7 bases short, with 17 bases between. Here the CDR3 DNA reads TGTGCCAGCAAAATGTCGGGTCAGCGAAATTCACCCCTCCACTTT. Amino acid sequence: CASKMSGQRNSPLHF.